This TCR beta chain was sequenced for a study of T cell responses to AZD1222 COVID-19 vaccine. Germline CDR1 and CDR2: SNHLY and FYNNEI. The V and J ends lost 6 bases and 0 bases, in that order; junction bases with no gene match: 3. The CDR3 totals 15 residues. Notes on the study in general: AZD1222 recipients seropositive at baseline numbered only 5 or 6. Donors, mostly white British, included more females; clonal diversity was possibly underestimated. Among spike-specific TCRs, nearly half reportedly target unmutated variant regions. Spike-specific TCR breadth and depth rose after two AZD1222 doses.

Data came from immunoSEQ multiplex PCR; TCRdb stores just in-frame clones and leaves some out. The table has 200,000 to 250,000 clones, 94% seen once. Concerning this clone itself: Antigen specificity is unknown.

This sequence joins TRBV2 and TRBJ2-3, with 10 bases fitting TRBD1. The material was peripheral blood, obtained 28 days after the second dose of the MenACWY control vaccine. This receptor was obtained from an adult who received the MenACWY meningococcal vaccine as a control. The CDR3: CASRGTGASTDTQYF. As DNA, the CDR3 is TGTGCCAGCAGAGGGACAGGGGCTAGCACAGATACGCAGTATTTT.